The clone carrying this T cell receptor (beta chain) was seen only a few times. Here immunoSEQ multiplex PCR was the method, and the copy in TCRdb shows in-frame clones only, minus some. Seen here are some 190,000 clones, 88% observed once, and the top ten hold around 1.6%. This sample was included in a study of blood T cell repertoires in COVID-19. Material for sequencing was peripheral blood. The clonotype was recovered from a young man with active or convalescent COVID-19.

As DNA, the CDR3 is TGTGCCAGTAGTATAGGGTGGAGTGAAGCTTTCTTT. Translated, it gives CASSIGWSEAFF. This chain joins TRBV19 and TRBJ1-1; D is ambiguous. CDR1 is LNHDA and CDR2 is SQIVND in the germline V gene (reference sequence). This CDR3 spans 12 amino acids. Trimming pared 1 base from V and 7 bases from J, leaving 7 bases between.